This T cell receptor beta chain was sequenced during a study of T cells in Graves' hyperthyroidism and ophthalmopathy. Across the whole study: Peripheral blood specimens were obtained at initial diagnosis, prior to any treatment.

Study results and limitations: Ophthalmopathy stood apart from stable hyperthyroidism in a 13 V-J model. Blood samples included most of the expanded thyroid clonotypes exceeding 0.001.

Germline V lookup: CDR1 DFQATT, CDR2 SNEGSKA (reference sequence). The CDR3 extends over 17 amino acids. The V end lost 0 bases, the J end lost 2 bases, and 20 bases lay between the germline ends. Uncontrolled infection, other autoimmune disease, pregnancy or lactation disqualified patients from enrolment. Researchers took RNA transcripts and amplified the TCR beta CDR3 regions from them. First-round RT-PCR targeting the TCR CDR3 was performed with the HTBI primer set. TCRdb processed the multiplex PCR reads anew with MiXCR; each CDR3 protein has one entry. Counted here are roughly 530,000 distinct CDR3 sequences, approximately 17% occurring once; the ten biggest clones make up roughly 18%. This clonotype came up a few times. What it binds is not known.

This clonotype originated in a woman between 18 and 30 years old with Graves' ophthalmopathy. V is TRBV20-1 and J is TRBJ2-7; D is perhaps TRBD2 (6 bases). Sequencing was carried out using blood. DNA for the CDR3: TGCAGTGCTAGAGATCGATATCGGGGGTCCCTTACCTACGAGCAGTACTTC. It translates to CSARDRYRGSLTYEQYF.